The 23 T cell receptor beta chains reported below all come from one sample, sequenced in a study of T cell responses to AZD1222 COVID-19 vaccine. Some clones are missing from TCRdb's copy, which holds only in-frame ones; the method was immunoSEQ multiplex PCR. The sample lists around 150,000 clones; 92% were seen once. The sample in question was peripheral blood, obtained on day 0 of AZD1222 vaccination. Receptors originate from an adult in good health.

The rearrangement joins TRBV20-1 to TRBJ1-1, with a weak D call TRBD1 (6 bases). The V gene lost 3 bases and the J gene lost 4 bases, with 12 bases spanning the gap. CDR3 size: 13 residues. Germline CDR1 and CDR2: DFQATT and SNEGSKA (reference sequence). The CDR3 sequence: CSASSAGATEAFF. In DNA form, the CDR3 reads TGCAGTGCTAGTTCAGCAGGGGCCACTGAAGCTTTCTTT.

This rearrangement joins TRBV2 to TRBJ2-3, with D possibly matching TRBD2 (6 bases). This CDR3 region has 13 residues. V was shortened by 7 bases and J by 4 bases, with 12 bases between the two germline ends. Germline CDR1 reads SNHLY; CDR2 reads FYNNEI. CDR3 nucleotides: TGTGCCAGCACCGAATGGGAGGCAGATACGCAGTATTTT. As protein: CASTEWEADTQYF.

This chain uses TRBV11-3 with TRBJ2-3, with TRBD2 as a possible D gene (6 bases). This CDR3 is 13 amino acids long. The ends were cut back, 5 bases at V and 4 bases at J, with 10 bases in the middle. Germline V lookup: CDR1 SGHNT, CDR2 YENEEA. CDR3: CASSPRLADTQYF. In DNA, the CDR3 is TGTGCCAGCAGCCCTCGACTAGCAGATACGCAGTATTTT.

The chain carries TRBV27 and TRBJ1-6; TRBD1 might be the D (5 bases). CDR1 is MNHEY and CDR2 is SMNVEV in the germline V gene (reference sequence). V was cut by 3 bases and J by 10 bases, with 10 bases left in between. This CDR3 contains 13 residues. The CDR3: CASSFSTVSPLHF. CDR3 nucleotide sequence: TGTGCCAGCAGTTTCTCGACAGTCTCACCCCTCCACTTT.

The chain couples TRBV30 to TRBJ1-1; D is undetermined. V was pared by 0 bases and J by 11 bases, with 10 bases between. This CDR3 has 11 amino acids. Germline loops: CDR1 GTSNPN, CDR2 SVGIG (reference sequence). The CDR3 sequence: CAWSVRGHAFF. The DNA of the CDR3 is TGTGCCTGGAGTGTACGAGGGCACGCTTTCTTT.

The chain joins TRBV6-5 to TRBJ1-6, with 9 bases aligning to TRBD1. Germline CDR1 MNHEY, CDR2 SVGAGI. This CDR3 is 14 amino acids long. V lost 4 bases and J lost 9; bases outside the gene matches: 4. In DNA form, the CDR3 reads TGTGCCAGCAGTTGGGACAGGGTCGGTTCACCCCTCCACTTT. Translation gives CASSWDRVGSPLHF.

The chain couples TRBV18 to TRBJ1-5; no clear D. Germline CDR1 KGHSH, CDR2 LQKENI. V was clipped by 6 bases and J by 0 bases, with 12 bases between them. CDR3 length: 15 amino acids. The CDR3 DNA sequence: TGTGCCAGCTCCGCTGGGTGGGGTAGCAATCAGCCCCAGCATTTT. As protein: CASSAGWGSNQPQHF. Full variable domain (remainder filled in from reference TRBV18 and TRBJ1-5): NAGVMQNPRHLVRRRGQEARLRCSPMKGHSHVYWYRQLPEEGLKFMVYLQKENIIDESGMPKERFSAEFPKEGPSILRIQQVVRGDSAAYFCASSAGWGSNQPQHFGDGTRLSIL.

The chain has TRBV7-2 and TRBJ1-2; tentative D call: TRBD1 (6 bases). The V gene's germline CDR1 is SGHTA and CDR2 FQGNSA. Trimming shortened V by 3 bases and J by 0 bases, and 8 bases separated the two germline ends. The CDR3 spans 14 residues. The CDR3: CASSFRTANYGYTF. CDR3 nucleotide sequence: TGTGCCAGCAGCTTCCGGACAGCTAACTATGGCTACACCTTC.

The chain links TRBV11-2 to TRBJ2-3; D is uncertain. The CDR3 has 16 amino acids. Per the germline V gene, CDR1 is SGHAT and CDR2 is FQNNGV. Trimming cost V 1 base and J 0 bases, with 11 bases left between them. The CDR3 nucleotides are TGTGCCAGCAGCTTAGGGGCAAACCCTAGCACAGATACGCAGTATTTT. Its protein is CASSLGANPSTDTQYF.

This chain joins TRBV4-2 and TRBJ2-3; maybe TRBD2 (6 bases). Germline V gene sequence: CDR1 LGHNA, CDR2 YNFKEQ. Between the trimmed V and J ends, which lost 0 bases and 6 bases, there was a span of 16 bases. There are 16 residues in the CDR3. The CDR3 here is CASSQEVGTYVDTQYF. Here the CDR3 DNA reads TGTGCCAGCAGCCAAGAGGTGGGGACTTACGTCGATACGCAGTATTTT.

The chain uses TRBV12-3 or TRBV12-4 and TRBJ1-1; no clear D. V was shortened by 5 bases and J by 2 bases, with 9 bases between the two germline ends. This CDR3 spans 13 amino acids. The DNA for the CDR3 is TGTGCCAGCAGTCCTTACGTAAACACTGAAGCTTTCTTT. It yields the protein CASSPYVNTEAFF.

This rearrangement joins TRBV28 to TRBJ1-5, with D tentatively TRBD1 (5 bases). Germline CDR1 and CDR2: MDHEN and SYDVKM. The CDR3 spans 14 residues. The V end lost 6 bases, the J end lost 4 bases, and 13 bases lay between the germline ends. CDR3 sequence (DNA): TGTGCCAGCAGCAAATGGGGGGAAAATCAGCCCCAGCATTTT. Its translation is CASSKWGENQPQHF.

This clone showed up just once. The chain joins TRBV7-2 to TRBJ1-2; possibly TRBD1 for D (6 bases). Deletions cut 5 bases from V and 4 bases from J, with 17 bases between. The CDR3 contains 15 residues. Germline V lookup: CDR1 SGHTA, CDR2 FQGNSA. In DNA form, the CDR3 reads TGTGCCAGCAGCCCAAGGACCGGGACAACCTATGGCTACACCTTC. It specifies CASSPRTGTTYGYTF.

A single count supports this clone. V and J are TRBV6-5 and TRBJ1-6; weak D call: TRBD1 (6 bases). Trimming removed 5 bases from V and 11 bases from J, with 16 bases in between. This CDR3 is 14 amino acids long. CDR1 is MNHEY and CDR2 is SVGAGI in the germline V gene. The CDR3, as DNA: TGTGCCAGCAGTACGGGGGGCGTGGGAACACCCCTCCACTTT. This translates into CASSTGGVGTPLHF.

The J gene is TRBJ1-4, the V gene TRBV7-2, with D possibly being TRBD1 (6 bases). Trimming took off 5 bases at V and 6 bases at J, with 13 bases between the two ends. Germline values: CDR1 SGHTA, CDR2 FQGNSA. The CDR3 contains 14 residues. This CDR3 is CASSPGGAHEKLFF. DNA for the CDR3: TGTGCCAGCAGCCCGGGGGGCGCGCATGAAAAACTGTTTTTT.

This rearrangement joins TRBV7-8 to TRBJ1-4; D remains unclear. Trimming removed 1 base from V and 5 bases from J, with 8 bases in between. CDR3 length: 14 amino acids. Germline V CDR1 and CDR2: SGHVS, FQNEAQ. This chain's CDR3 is CASSLGGPNEKLFF. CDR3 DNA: TGTGCCAGCAGCTTAGGGGGTCCCAATGAAAAACTGTTTTTT. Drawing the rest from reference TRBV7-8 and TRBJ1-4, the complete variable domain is GAGVSQSPRYKVAKRGQDVALRCDPISGHVSLFWYQQALGQGPEFLTYFQNEAQLDKSGLPSDRFFAERPEGSVSTLKIQRTQQEDSAVYLCASSLGGPNEKLFFGSGTQLSVL.

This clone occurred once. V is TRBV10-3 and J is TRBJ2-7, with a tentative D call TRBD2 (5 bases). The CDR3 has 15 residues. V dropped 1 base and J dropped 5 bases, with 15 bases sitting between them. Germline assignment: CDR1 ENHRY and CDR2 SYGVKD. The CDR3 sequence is CAISEFGILGDEQYF. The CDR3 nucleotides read TGTGCCATCAGTGAGTTCGGGATCCTGGGCGACGAGCAGTACTTC.

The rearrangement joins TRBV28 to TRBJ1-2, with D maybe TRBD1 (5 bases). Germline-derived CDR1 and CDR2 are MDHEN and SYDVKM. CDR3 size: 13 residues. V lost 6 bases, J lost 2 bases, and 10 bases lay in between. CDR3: CASSTGTNYGYTF. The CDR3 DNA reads TGTGCCAGCAGCACCGGGACCAACTATGGCTACACCTTC.

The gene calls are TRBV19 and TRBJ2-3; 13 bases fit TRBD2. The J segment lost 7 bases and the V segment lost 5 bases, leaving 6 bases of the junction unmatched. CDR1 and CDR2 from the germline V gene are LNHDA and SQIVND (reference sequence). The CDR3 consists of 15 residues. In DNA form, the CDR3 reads TGTGCCAGTAGTCTCACTAGCGGGAGGGGGAATACGCAGTATTTT. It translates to CASSLTSGRGNTQYF.

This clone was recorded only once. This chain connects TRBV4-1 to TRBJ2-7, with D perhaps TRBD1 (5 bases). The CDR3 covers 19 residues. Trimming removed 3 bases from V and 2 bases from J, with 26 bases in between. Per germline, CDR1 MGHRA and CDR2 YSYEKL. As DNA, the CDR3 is TGCGCCAGCAGCCAGAGCAGGGCGGAGACCGCCGCACTAACCTACGAGCAGTACTTC. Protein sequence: CASSQSRAETAALTYEQYF.

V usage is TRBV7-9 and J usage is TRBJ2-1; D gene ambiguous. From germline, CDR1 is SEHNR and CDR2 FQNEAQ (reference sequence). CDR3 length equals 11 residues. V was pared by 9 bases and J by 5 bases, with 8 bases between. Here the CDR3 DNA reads TGTGCCAGTTCGCTTGACAATGAGCAGTTCTTC. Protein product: CASSLDNEQFF.

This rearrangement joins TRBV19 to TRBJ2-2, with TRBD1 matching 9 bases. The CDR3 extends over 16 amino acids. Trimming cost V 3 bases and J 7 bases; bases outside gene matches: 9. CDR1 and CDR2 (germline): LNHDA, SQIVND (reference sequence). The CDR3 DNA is TGTGCCAGTAGTATGATGACAGGGGGGCCCGACGGGGAGCTGTTTTTT. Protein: CASSMMTGGPDGELFF.

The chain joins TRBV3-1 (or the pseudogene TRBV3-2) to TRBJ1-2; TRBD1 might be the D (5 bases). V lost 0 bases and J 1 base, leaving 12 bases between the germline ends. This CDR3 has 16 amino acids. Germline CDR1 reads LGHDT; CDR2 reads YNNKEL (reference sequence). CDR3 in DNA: TGTGCCAGCAGCCAAGAGGGGACTCAGGGTAACTATGGCTACACCTTC. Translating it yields CASSQEGTQGNYGYTF.